This TCR beta chain was identified during a study of blood T cell repertoires in COVID-19. Across the whole study: Sources were T cells, B-cell-depleted T cells, or PBMCs; the material itself was cDNA or gDNA.

Measured with immunoSEQ multiplex PCR; TCRdb has only the in-frame clones, and not every one. Counted here are more than 300,000 clones, more than 70% occurring once; the ten biggest clones make up 1.5% to 2%. V gave up 5 bases and J gave up 0 bases; unmatched junction bases: 7. The CDR3 contains 16 residues. Looked up from germline, CDR1 is SGHNT and CDR2 is YYREEE (reference sequence). V and J are TRBV5-4 and TRBJ2-1, with 8 bases lining up with TRBD2. The clonotype comes from a woman aged 25 to 45 with COVID-19, enrolled during active disease. The sequencing input was peripheral blood. CDR3 amino acids: CASRFSGGSSYNEQFF. The CDR3 DNA is TGTGCCAGCAGGTTCAGCGGGGGAAGCTCCTACAATGAGCAGTTCTTC.